This T cell receptor beta chain was identified during a study of cytomegalovirus exposure and HLA in healthy donors. About the study: In an early release, HLA-typed donors contributed some 82 million unique TCR sequences.

Details on this clone: Its target is not known.

The CDR3 consists of 17 residues. The germline V gene encodes CDR1 MNHEY and CDR2 SMNVEV (reference sequence). Trimming left V 5 bases short and J 7 bases short, with 21 bases between. Whole-study findings and limits: CMV antigen specificity of a few CMV-associated chains was confirmed in vitro.

Primers for the PCR totalled 60 Vbeta and 13 Jbeta. The assay was immunoSEQ multiplex PCR, and TCRdb's table has in-frame clones only and misses some. The sample has around 210,000 clones. The TCR was taken from a woman under 40 in good health and CMV-seropositive. The V and J genes are TRBV27 and TRBJ1-6, with a weak D call TRBD1 (6 bases). The sample taken for sequencing was PBMCs. CDR3 sequence reads: CASSKRVPGQRNSPLHF. The CDR3, as DNA: TGTGCCAGCAGTAAAAGAGTCCCGGGACAAAGGAATTCACCCCTCCACTTT.